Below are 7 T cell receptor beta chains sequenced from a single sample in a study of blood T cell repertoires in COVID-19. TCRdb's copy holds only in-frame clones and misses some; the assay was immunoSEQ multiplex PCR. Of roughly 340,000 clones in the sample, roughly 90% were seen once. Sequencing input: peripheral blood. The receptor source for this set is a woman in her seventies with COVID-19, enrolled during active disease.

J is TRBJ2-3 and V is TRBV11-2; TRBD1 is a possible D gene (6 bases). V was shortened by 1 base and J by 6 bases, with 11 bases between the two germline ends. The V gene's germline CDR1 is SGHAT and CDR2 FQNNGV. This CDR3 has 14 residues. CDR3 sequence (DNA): TGTGCCAGCAGCTTAGGTCAGGGGCTGGATACGCAGTATTTT. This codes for CASSLGQGLDTQYF.

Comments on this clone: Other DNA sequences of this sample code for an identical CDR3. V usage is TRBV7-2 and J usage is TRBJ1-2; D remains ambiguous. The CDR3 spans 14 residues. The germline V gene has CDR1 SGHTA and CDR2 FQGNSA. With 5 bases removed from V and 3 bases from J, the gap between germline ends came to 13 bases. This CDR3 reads CASSPRTGDYGYTF. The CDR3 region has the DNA TGTGCCAGCAGCCCTAGGACGGGAGACTATGGCTACACCTTC.

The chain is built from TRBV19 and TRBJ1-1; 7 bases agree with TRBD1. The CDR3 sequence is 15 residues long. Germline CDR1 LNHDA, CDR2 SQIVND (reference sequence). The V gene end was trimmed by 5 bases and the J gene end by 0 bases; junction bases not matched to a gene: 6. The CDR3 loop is CASSPLGQMNTEAFF. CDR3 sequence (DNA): TGTGCCAGTAGTCCTTTGGGACAGATGAACACTGAAGCTTTCTTT.

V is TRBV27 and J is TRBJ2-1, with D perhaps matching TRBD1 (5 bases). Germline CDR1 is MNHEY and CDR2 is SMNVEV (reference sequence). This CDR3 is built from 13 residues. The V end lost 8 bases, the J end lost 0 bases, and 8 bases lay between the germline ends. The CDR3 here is CASGASSYNEQFF. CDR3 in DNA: TGTGCCAGCGGGGCCAGCTCCTACAATGAGCAGTTCTTC.

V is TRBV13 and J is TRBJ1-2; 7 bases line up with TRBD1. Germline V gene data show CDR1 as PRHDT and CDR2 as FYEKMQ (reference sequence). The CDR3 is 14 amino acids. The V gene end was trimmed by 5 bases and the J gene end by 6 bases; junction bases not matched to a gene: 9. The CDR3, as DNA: TGTGCCAGCAGCCCCGGGACAGACCTAAATGGCTACACCTTC. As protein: CASSPGTDLNGYTF.

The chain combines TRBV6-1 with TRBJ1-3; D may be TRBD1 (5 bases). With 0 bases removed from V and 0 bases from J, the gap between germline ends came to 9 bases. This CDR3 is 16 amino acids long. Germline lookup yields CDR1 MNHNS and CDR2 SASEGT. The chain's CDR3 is CASSEARGGSGNTIYF. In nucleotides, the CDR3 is TGTGCCAGCAGTGAAGCTCGGGGGGGCTCTGGAAACACCATATATTTT.

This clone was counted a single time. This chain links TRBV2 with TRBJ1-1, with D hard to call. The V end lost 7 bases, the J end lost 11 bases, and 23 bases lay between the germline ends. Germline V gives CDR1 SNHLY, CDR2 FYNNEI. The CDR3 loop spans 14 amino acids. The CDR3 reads CASITQGAGLGAFF. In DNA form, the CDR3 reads TGTGCCAGCATCACCCAAGGAGCAGGACTGGGCGCTTTCTTT.